The 26 T cell receptor beta chains reported below all come from one sample, sequenced in a study of human T cells and chemical hapten exposure. As for time point: patch test 2, 6 weeks after DPC sensitization. Sample treatment: therapeutic diphenylcyclopropenone sensitization with weekly scalp DPC. MiXCR, run by TCRdb on the RACE reads, gives a single entry per CDR3 protein. The sample lists about 40,000 distinct CDR3 sequences, around 3% occurring once. Specimen: whole blood, collected in connection with sensitization to the hapten diphenylcyclopropenone (DPC). Source of these receptors: a man aged 35 to 55 with alopecia areata. Some clones in this sample may be carry-over from other donors' samples.

This clonotype is labeled large. V and J are TRBV10-2 and TRBJ1-1, with D perhaps matching TRBD1 (5 bases). This CDR3 spans 16 amino acids. Germline lookup yields CDR1 WSHSY and CDR2 SAAADI. Trimming left V 6 bases short and J 5 bases short, with 22 bases between. CDR3 sequence (DNA): TGCGCCAGCAGGAAAAAGTGGACATCGCCTAGGACTGAAGCTTTCTTT. Its translation is CASRKKWTSPRTEAFF.

This clonotype came up a few times. The chain links TRBV7-7 to TRBJ2-2, with no clear D. Between the trimmed V and J ends, which lost 4 bases and 1 base, there was a span of 7 bases. The germline V gene has CDR1 SSHAT and CDR2 FNYEAQ (reference sequence). The CDR3 has 14 residues. For the CDR3, the DNA is TGTGCCAGCAGCTCGTTTTTGAACACCGGGGAGCTGTTTTTT. This codes for CASSSFLNTGELFF.

Ten or more counts support this clonotype. The chain recombines TRBV20-1 with TRBJ2-7, with TRBD2 matching 9 bases. The V segment lost 5 bases and the J segment 0 bases; nucleotides outside the gene matches: 5. Germline-derived CDR1 and CDR2 are DFQATT and SNEGSKA (reference sequence). This CDR3 has 14 residues. CDR3 residues: CSAVTSGSSYEQYF. The CDR3 DNA reads TGCAGTGCTGTGACTAGCGGAAGCTCCTACGAGCAGTACTTC.

About this clonotype: Given a much more abundant clone one base away, this may be a read error. This chain links TRBV6-5 with TRBJ2-1; no definite D call. Germline V CDR1 and CDR2: MNHEY, SVGAGI. The CDR3 length is 15 residues. CDR3 coding DNA: TGTGCCAGCACCCGAGCAATAAACGCCTACAATGAGCAGATCTTC. Encoded protein: CASTRAINAYNEQIF.

This clonotype was picked up many times. This sequence joins TRBV6-2 or TRBV6-3 and TRBJ2-6; 7 positions agree with TRBD1. The CDR3 has 14 residues. Germline V gene data show CDR1 as MNHEY and CDR2 as SVGEGT. V lost 8 bases to trimming and J lost 5 bases; unmatched junction nucleotides: 6. CDR3 loop: CASETGRRANVLTF. The CDR3 coding sequence is TGTGCCAGCGAGACAGGGCGAAGGGCCAACGTCCTGACTTTC.

Ten or more counts support this clonotype. The CDR3 DNA follows: TGCGCCAGCAGCTTGGCCGGACGGCCGAGGGCTAATGAAAAACTGTTTTTT. Translated, it gives CASSLAGRPRANEKLFF. V and J are TRBV5-1 and TRBJ1-4; no definite D call. Germline lookup yields CDR1 SGHRS and CDR2 YFSETQ. Deletions cut 0 bases from V and 3 bases from J, with 15 bases between. The CDR3 sequence is 17 residues long.

This clonotype was found many times. This rearrangement joins TRBV5-1 to TRBJ1-1; D gene unclear. The CDR3 runs to 13 residues. Germline V CDR1 and CDR2: SGHRS, YFSETQ. Trimming took 0 bases from V and 2 from J, leaving 5 bases between them. The chain's CDR3 is CASSLAGNTEAFF. The CDR3 region has the DNA TGCGCCAGCAGCTTGGCCGGAAACACTGAAGCTTTCTTT.

This clonotype was seen many times. The J gene is TRBJ2-2, the V gene TRBV28; unclear D gene. Germline CDR1 is MDHEN and CDR2 is SYDVKM. There are 15 residues in the CDR3. Trimming took 3 bases from V and 6 from J, leaving 14 bases between them. The CDR3 coding sequence is TGTGCCAGCAGTTTCACCGACGGTGGCCCCGGGGAGCTGTTTTTT. This encodes CASSFTDGGPGELFF.

This clonotype was seen at least ten times. V usage is TRBV12-3 or TRBV12-4 and J usage is TRBJ2-5; 9 nucleotides agree with TRBD1. The J segment lost 1 base and the V segment lost 10 bases, leaving 7 bases of the junction unmatched. This CDR3 region has 14 residues. CDR3 coding DNA: TGTGCCACTGGGACAGGGTACCGCCAAGAGACCCAGTACTTC. As protein: CATGTGYRQETQYF.

This clonotype has a count of ten or more. The chain carries TRBV7-9 and TRBJ2-1; 11 bases are shared with TRBD2. V shed 1 base and J 8 bases; nucleotides not matched to a gene: 4. CDR1 and CDR2 from the germline V gene are SEHNR and FQNEAQ (reference sequence). The CDR3 is made up of 15 amino acids. The CDR3 nucleotides read TGTGCCAGCAGCTTAGGACTAGCGGGATTGGATGAGCAGTTCTTC. Amino acid sequence: CASSLGLAGLDEQFF.

Many counts were recorded for this clonotype. The chain links TRBV6-2 or TRBV6-3 to TRBJ2-7, with D possibly being TRBD1 or TRBD2 (5 bases each). Germline V lookup: CDR1 MNHEY, CDR2 SVGEGT. The CDR3 runs to 14 residues. Trimming stripped 5 bases from V and 6 bases from J, with 17 bases between. The CDR3: CASSDTPDGAEQYF. The CDR3 bases are TGTGCCAGCAGTGACACCCCGGACGGGGCCGAGCAGTACTTC.

This clonotype was recorded many times. This chain links TRBV2 with TRBJ2-5; D may be TRBD2 (6 bases). This CDR3 is 14 amino acids long. Germline loops: CDR1 SNHLY, CDR2 FYNNEI. V was shortened by 4 bases and J by 4 bases, with 13 bases between the two germline ends. The CDR3 DNA sequence: TGTGCCAGCAGTGGCTCCGGGAGACCAGAGACCCAGTACTTC. This gives the protein CASSGSGRPETQYF.

This clonotype was observed many times. The chain is built from TRBV28 and TRBJ2-7; D not certain. Trimming removed 3 bases at V and 0 bases at J, with 15 bases between. CDR1 MDHEN and CDR2 SYDVKM come from the germline V gene. The CDR3 runs to 16 residues. The CDR3 loop is CASSFAPPRSSYEQYF. The DNA of the CDR3 is TGTGCCAGCAGTTTTGCCCCACCGAGAAGCTCCTACGAGCAGTACTTC.

This clonotype has a count of ten or more. The chain couples TRBV25-1 to TRBJ2-1; no definite D call. CDR1 and CDR2 (germline): MGHDK, SYGVNS. The V end lost 0 bases, the J end lost 8 bases, and 11 bases lay between the germline ends. The CDR3 length is 14 residues. In DNA, the CDR3 is TGTGCCAGCAGTGAATATAACGGCCCGTATGAGCAGTTCTTC. It encodes CASSEYNGPYEQFF.

The CDR3 region has the DNA TGTGCCAGCAGCCCTGTGACCGGGACAGGGGGCACAGATACGCAGTATTTT. Protein sequence: CASSPVTGTGGTDTQYF. The genes are TRBV5-5 and TRBJ2-3; 10 nucleotides match TRBD1. This CDR3 has 17 amino acids. CDR1 and CDR2 (germline): SGHKS, YYEKEE (reference sequence). V gave up 4 bases and J gave up 1 base; unmatched junction bases: 9.

This clonotype was seen repeatedly, ten times or more. The chain combines TRBV29-1 with TRBJ2-5; 10 bases map to TRBD1. The CDR3 runs 13 residues. CDR1 is SQVTM, CDR2 ANQGSEA, per germline. The J segment lost 4 bases and the V segment lost 3 bases, leaving 2 bases of the junction unmatched. CDR3 protein: CSVERDRGETQYF. CDR3 coding DNA: TGCAGCGTTGAGAGGGACAGGGGAGAGACCCAGTACTTC.

This clonotype was seen many times. The gene calls are TRBV6-6 and TRBJ2-3; 7 bases fit TRBD2. V was clipped by 2 bases and J by 5 bases; unmatched bases: 16. Germline V gene lookup returns CDR1 MNHNY and CDR2 SVGAGI (reference sequence). CDR3 length: 18 residues. In DNA form, the CDR3 reads TGTGCCAGCAGTTACCCTAGCTCGGGGGGAGGGCCTAAAGATACGCAGTATTTT. Amino acids: CASSYPSSGGGPKDTQYF.

This clonotype showed up many times. This chain connects TRBV6-6 to TRBJ1-1; D uncertain. The V and J ends lost 7 bases and 0 bases respectively, with 18 bases between them. Germline CDR1 MNHNY, CDR2 SVGAGI (reference sequence). This CDR3 is built from 16 residues. CDR3 sequence reads: CASTRGRGAMNTEAFF. CDR3 sequence (DNA): TGTGCCAGCACCCGAGGCCGGGGAGCCATGAACACTGAAGCTTTCTTT.

This clonotype was observed many times. CDR3 residues: CASSLGRAGEDEQYF. In DNA form, the CDR3 reads TGTGCCAGCAGCTTAGGTCGTGCAGGGGAAGACGAGCAGTACTTC. J is TRBJ2-7 and V is TRBV7-9; D perhaps matches TRBD1 (6 bases). There are 15 residues in the CDR3. V was trimmed by 1 base and J by 5 bases, leaving 15 bases between them. The germline gives CDR1 SEHNR, CDR2 FQNEAQ (reference sequence). Full variable domain (remainder filled in from reference TRBV7-9 and TRBJ2-7): DTGVSQNPRHKITKRGQNVTFRCDPISEHNRLYWYRQTLGQGPEFLTYFQNEAQLEKSRLLSDRFSAERPKGSFSTLEIQRTEQGDSAMYLCASSLGRAGEDEQYFGPGTRLTVT.

Concerning this clonotype: A single base separates this from a much larger clone, so it may be a read error. The V gene is TRBV12-3 or TRBV12-4, the J gene TRBJ2-7; D not resolved. V was shortened by 3 bases and J by 0 bases, with 6 bases between the two germline ends. This CDR3 is built from 13 residues. CDR3 sequence reads: CASSFAFSYEQYF. CDR3 coding DNA: TGTGCCAGCAGTTTTGCATTCTCCTACGAGCAGTACTTC.

Many counts were recorded for this clonotype. The V call is TRBV9, the J call TRBJ1-2, with unresolved D. The CDR3 loop spans 13 amino acids. CDR1 SGDLS and CDR2 YYNGEE come from the germline V gene. The V and J ends lost 1 base and 3 bases respectively, with 7 bases between them. CDR3 loop: CASSVSGDYGYTF. The CDR3 DNA sequence: TGTGCCAGCAGCGTAAGCGGGGACTATGGCTACACCTTC.

The table lists this clonotype with many counts. This chain joins TRBV5-6 and TRBJ2-3; TRBD1 agrees at 11 bases. CDR1 and CDR2 from the germline V gene are SGHDT and YYEEEE. The V and J ends lost 3 bases and 2 bases, in that order; junction bases with no gene match: 5. The CDR3 runs to 16 residues. The chain's CDR3 is CASSWTGGRDTDTQYF. The CDR3 DNA reads as TGTGCCAGCAGCTGGACAGGGGGCCGAGACACAGATACGCAGTATTTT.

This clonotype was seen many times. This chain joins TRBV6-4 and TRBJ2-4; D tentatively fits TRBD1 or TRBD2 (5 bases each). Germline lookup yields CDR1 MRHNA and CDR2 SNTAGT. The CDR3 has 13 amino acids. V was pared by 4 bases and J by 3 bases, with 7 bases between. The CDR3 DNA follows: TGTGCCAGCAGTGGGGGGTACAAAAACATTCAGTACTTC. Encoded protein: CASSGGYKNIQYF.

This clonotype showed up many times. The chain combines TRBV7-3 with TRBJ1-6; a possible D gene is TRBD1 (6 bases). Trimming cost V 5 bases and J 7 bases, with 12 bases left between them. The germline CDR1 and CDR2 sequences are SGHTA and FQGTGA. The CDR3 is 14 residues long. CDR3 sequence (DNA): TGTGCCAGCAGCGCTCAGGGGTTCAATTCACCCCTCCACTTT. This gives the protein CASSAQGFNSPLHF.

This clonotype has at least ten counts. This chain connects TRBV5-1 to TRBJ2-6; D unclear. This CDR3 has 15 residues. Trimming cost V 0 bases and J 1 base, with 5 bases left between them. Germline lookup yields CDR1 SGHRS and CDR2 YFSETQ. The CDR3 bases are TGCGCCAGCAGCTTGGAAGTGTCTGGGGCCAACGTCCTGACTTTC. Translation: CASSLEVSGANVLTF.

This clonotype has a count of ten or more. The chain uses TRBV2 and TRBJ1-5; D is unclear. CDR1 and CDR2 from the germline V gene are SNHLY and FYNNEI. V lost 1 base and J lost 4, with 8 bases in between. The CDR3 runs 14 residues. CDR3 nucleotides: TGTGCCAGCAGTGAAGGATTGAGAAATCAGCCCCAGCATTTT. Its translation is CASSEGLRNQPQHF. The entire variable domain, with the rest obtained from reference TRBV2 and TRBJ1-5, is as follows: EPEVTQTPSHQVTQMGQEVILRCVPISNHLYFYWYRQILGQKVEFLVSFYNNEISEKSEIFDDQFSVERPDGSNFTLKIRSTKLEDSAMYFCASSEGLRNQPQHFGDGTRLSIL.